One and the same sample provided the 17 T cell receptor beta chains below, sequenced in a study of follicular helper T cells after annual influenza vaccination. Time point reported: 2014-2015 season, 7 days after vaccination. Assay: immunoSEQ multiplex PCR; the TCRdb copy retains only in-frame clones and omits some. The table lists about 9,000 clones, 65% to 85% of them singletons, with roughly 3.6% in the top ten. The sample was CXCR5+ CD38- circulating T follicular helper cells from blood, taken 7 days after influenza vaccination. Subset of the sample: circulating Tfh, non-naive CD4+CXCR5+PD-1+ (ICOS+CD38+ or ICOS-CD38-). These receptors were collected from an adult who received the influenza vaccine.

The J gene is TRBJ2-5, the V gene TRBV7-2; 7 positions agree with TRBD1. In germline, CDR1 is SGHTA, CDR2 FQGNSA. CDR3 length: 15 residues. The ends lost 6 bases at V and 2 bases at J; junction bases unmatched: 9. The CDR3 nucleotides are TGTGCCAGCAGTTCGGACAGGTGGACTCAAGAGACCCAGTACTTC. This sequence encodes CASSSDRWTQETQYF. The variable domain in full, completed from reference TRBV7-2 and TRBJ2-5, reads GAGVSQSPSNKVTEKGKDVELRCDPISGHTALYWYRQSLGQGLEFLIYFQGNSAPDKSGLPSDRFSAERTGGSVSTLTIQRTQQEDSAVYLCASSSDRWTQETQYFGPGTRLLVL.

This clone was recorded only once. This chain uses TRBV29-1 with TRBJ2-3; 9 nucleotides match TRBD1. After removal of 0 bases from V and 8 bases from J, the junction contained 3 bases not matched to a gene. CDR1 is SQVTM, CDR2 ANQGSEA, per germline. CDR3 length equals 13 residues. The CDR3 region is CSVEEGGQGTQYF. For the CDR3, the DNA is TGCAGCGTTGAAGAGGGGGGACAGGGTACGCAGTATTTT.

This rearrangement joins TRBV28 to TRBJ2-7; tentatively, D is TRBD1 (6 bases). Between the trimmed V and J ends, which lost 2 bases and 6 bases, there was a span of 8 bases. Germline V CDR1 and CDR2: MDHEN, SYDVKM. This CDR3 is built from 12 residues. CDR3: CASSLTGLEQYF. CDR3 nucleotides: TGTGCCAGCAGTTTAACAGGGCTCGAGCAGTACTTC.

The chain recombines TRBV4-1 with TRBJ2-7; a weak D match, TRBD2 (6 bases). Trimming cost V 1 base and J 1 base, with 8 bases left between them. The germline V gene has CDR1 MGHRA and CDR2 YSYEKL. The CDR3 is made up of 14 amino acids. CDR3 sequence reads: CASSQGGTSYEQYF. The CDR3 nucleotides are TGCGCCAGCAGCCAAGGTGGGACTTCCTACGAGCAGTACTTC.

This rearrangement joins TRBV5-1 to TRBJ1-6, with a possible D match to TRBD1 (5 bases). The CDR3 consists of 14 residues. The germline CDR1 and CDR2 sequences are SGHRS and YFSETQ. Trimming cost V 5 bases and J 5 bases, with 11 bases left between them. As DNA, the CDR3 is TGCGCCAGCAGAGACCCCAGGGATAATTCACCCCTCCACTTT. As protein: CASRDPRDNSPLHF.

A remark on this clone: A junction end diverges from the germline sequence, so it may reflect a read error. The chain carries TRBV5-8 and TRBJ1-1, with 9 bases lining up with TRBD1. This CDR3 has 15 amino acids. Germline CDR1 SGHTS, CDR2 YDEGEE. This CDR3 is CTSSPSGQGRTEAFF. The DNA for the CDR3 is TGTACCAGCAGCCCGTCGGGACAGGGAAGGACTGAAGCTTTCTTT.

The chain links TRBV19 to TRBJ1-4, with D perhaps matching TRBD1 (5 bases). CDR1 LNHDA and CDR2 SQIVND come from the germline V gene (reference sequence). The CDR3 has 13 amino acids. V was pared by 10 bases and J by 4 bases, with 13 bases between. The CDR3 sequence: CATNGGVNEKLFF. CDR3 sequence (DNA): TGTGCCACTAACGGAGGGGTTAATGAAAAACTGTTTTTT.

This chain uses TRBV19 with TRBJ1-3; D not resolved. Germline V gene data show CDR1 as LNHDA and CDR2 as SQIVND (reference sequence). Trimming removed 7 bases at V and 4 bases at J, with 8 bases between. The length of the CDR3 is 12 residues. CDR3: CASTGNGNTIYF. CDR3 DNA: TGTGCCAGTACCGGGAACGGAAACACCATATATTTT.

The gene calls are TRBV18 and TRBJ1-4; D remains ambiguous. Germline V gives CDR1 KGHSH, CDR2 LQKENI. V lost 4 bases to trimming and J lost 6 bases, with 9 bases between them. The CDR3 runs to 13 residues. CDR3 coding DNA: TGTGCCAGCTCACTACAGTCGGATGAAAAACTGTTTTTT. This codes for CASSLQSDEKLFF.

This clone has only a few counts. The chain carries TRBV18 and TRBJ2-2; the D is unclear. The germline V and J ends were trimmed by 2 bases and 7 bases, with 8 bases remaining between them. CDR1 and CDR2 (germline): KGHSH, LQKENI. The CDR3 length is 13 residues. CDR3 DNA sequence: TGTGCCAGCTCACCAATCCAAGGCGGGGAGCTGTTTTTT. Its protein is CASSPIQGGELFF.

The V and J genes are TRBV5-1 and TRBJ2-7, with a weak D call TRBD1 (5 bases). CDR1 and CDR2 (germline): SGHRS, YFSETQ. The CDR3 length is 15 residues. Deletions cut 0 bases from V and 2 bases from J, with 12 bases between. The CDR3 bases are TGCGCCAGCAGCTTGGGACAGACCGACGCCTACGAGCAGTACTTC. Encoded protein: CASSLGQTDAYEQYF.

The J gene is TRBJ2-2, the V gene TRBV7-2; D perhaps matches TRBD2 (6 bases). Per germline, CDR1 SGHTA and CDR2 FQGNSA. V was clipped by 1 base and J by 2 bases, with 14 bases between them. This CDR3 spans 17 amino acids. The chain's CDR3 is CASSLDAAGPNTGELFF. For the CDR3, the DNA is TGTGCCAGCAGCTTAGACGCGGCGGGACCTAACACCGGGGAGCTGTTTTTT.

This sequence joins TRBV4-2 and TRBJ2-1; no clear D. The CDR3 length is 15 residues. V was clipped by 2 bases and J by 6 bases, with 14 bases between them. The germline V gene has CDR1 LGHNA and CDR2 YNFKEQ. DNA for the CDR3: TGTGCCAGCAGCCAACCTAGGATAGAGAGCAATGAGCAGTTCTTC. It encodes CASSQPRIESNEQFF.

This clone was seen a few times. The chain is built from TRBV27 and TRBJ2-1; D might be TRBD1 (6 bases). CDR1 is MNHEY and CDR2 is SMNVEV in the germline V gene (reference sequence). This CDR3 has 16 amino acids. The ends were cut back, 4 bases at V and 0 bases at J, with 13 bases in the middle. CDR3 in amino acids: CASSSGVGGSYNEQFF. The CDR3, as DNA: TGTGCCAGCAGTTCCGGAGTAGGGGGCTCCTACAATGAGCAGTTCTTC.

This clone has more than one count but fewer than ten. The rearrangement joins TRBV7-2 to TRBJ2-7, with TRBD2 as a possible D gene (5 bases). V lost 1 base, J lost 0 bases, and 7 bases lay in between. Germline lookup yields CDR1 SGHTA and CDR2 FQGNSA. This CDR3 is 14 amino acids long. Here the CDR3 reads CASSLDGSSYEQYF. As DNA, the CDR3 is TGTGCCAGCAGCTTAGATGGGAGCTCCTACGAGCAGTACTTC.

The gene calls are TRBV6-6 and TRBJ2-1, with 11 nucleotides matching TRBD2. Germline CDR1 is MNHNY and CDR2 is SVGAGI (reference sequence). The CDR3 consists of 15 residues. V was clipped by 5 bases and J by 7 bases; unmatched bases: 7. In DNA form, the CDR3 reads TGTGCCAGCAGTCCCACTAGCGGGAGTAGAAATGAGCAGTTCTTC. This sequence encodes CASSPTSGSRNEQFF.

The chain's CDR3 is CASSSGSFDTQYF. The CDR3 coding sequence is TGTGCCAGCAGTTCCGGGTCCTTCGATACGCAGTATTTT. The rearrangement joins TRBV28 to TRBJ2-3; no clear D. The CDR3 is made up of 13 amino acids. Trimming stripped 4 bases from V and 6 bases from J, with 11 bases between. Germline CDR1 and CDR2: MDHEN and SYDVKM.